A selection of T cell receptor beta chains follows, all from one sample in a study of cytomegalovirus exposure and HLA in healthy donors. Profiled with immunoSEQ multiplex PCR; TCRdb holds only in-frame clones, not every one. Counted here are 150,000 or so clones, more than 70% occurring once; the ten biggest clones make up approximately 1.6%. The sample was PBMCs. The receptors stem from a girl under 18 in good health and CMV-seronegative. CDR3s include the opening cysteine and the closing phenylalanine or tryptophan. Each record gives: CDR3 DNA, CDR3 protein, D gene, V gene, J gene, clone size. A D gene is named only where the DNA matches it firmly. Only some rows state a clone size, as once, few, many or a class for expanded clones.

cdr3_nt: TGTGCCAGCCCGGACAGGGATTACCAAGAGACCCAGTACTTC
cdr3_aa: CASPDRDYQETQYF
d_call: TRBD1
v_call: TRBV2
j_call: TRBJ2-5
clone_size: -

cdr3_nt: TGTGCCAGCACCAACTTTGGGGGCGGCCAGTACTTC
cdr3_aa: CASTNFGGGQYF
d_call: -
v_call: TRBV28
j_call: TRBJ2-5
clone_size: -

cdr3_nt: TGTGCCAGCCATACCCAACCTGCGGGAAACACCGGGGAGCTGTTTTTT
cdr3_aa: CASHTQPAGNTGELFF
d_call: -
v_call: TRBV5-6
j_call: TRBJ2-2
clone_size: once

cdr3_nt: TGCAGCGTGCTGTTGCAGGGTAGGATGGAAAAACTGTTTTTT
cdr3_aa: CSVLLQGRMEKLFF
d_call: -
v_call: TRBV29-1
j_call: TRBJ1-4
clone_size: once

cdr3_nt: TGTGCCAGCAGCCTTGGACTAGCTGATACGCAGTATTTT
cdr3_aa: CASSLGLADTQYF
d_call: TRBD2
v_call: TRBV5-6
j_call: TRBJ2-3
clone_size: -

cdr3_nt: TGTGCCAGCAGCCCGGGGACTAGCGGGGGGTCCGAGTACCAAGAGACCCAGTACTTC
cdr3_aa: CASSPGTSGGSEYQETQYF
d_call: TRBD2
v_call: TRBV7-9
j_call: TRBJ2-5
clone_size: -

cdr3_nt: TGTGCCAGCAGCTTAGGGGTGACGGGGGGTAATCAGGATACGCAGTATTTT
cdr3_aa: CASSLGVTGGNQDTQYF
d_call: TRBD2
v_call: TRBV11-2
j_call: TRBJ2-3
clone_size: -

cdr3_nt: TGCGCCAGCAGCTTTGGAGGACGGAATGAAAAACTGTTTTTT
cdr3_aa: CASSFGGRNEKLFF
d_call: -
v_call: TRBV5-1
j_call: TRBJ1-4
clone_size: few

cdr3_nt: TGTGCCTGGAGTGGGGGACAGGTCTACACCTTC
cdr3_aa: CAWSGGQVYTF
d_call: TRBD1
v_call: TRBV30
j_call: TRBJ1-2
clone_size: -

cdr3_nt: TGTGCCAGCAGTCCCTTTCGGGGCTCTGGGGCCAACGTCCTGACTTTC
cdr3_aa: CASSPFRGSGANVLTF
d_call: -
v_call: TRBV5-6
j_call: TRBJ2-6
clone_size: once

cdr3_nt: TGTGCCAGCAGCCTAAGGGAACGGGGGGGGGCGCAAGAGACCCAGTACTTC
cdr3_aa: CASSLRERGGAQETQYF
d_call: TRBD2
v_call: TRBV4-2
j_call: TRBJ2-5
clone_size: -

cdr3_nt: TGTGCCAGCAGCTCCCCCCTAGCGGGGGACGAGACCCAGTACTTC
cdr3_aa: CASSSPLAGDETQYF
d_call: TRBD2
v_call: TRBV7-9
j_call: TRBJ2-5
clone_size: -

cdr3_nt: TGTGCCAGTAGTATAGACGGTGGAGGGATCCAAGAGACCCAGTACTTC
cdr3_aa: CASSIDGGGIQETQYF
d_call: -
v_call: TRBV19
j_call: TRBJ2-5
clone_size: -

cdr3_nt: TGTGCCAGCAGCTTAGCCTCAGGGGGCACAGGAAACACCATATATTTT
cdr3_aa: CASSLASGGTGNTIYF
d_call: TRBD1
v_call: TRBV7-9
j_call: TRBJ1-3
clone_size: -

cdr3_nt: TGTGCCAGCAGCTTAGTAGCACTCGGGGAATCCTACGAGCAGTACTTC
cdr3_aa: CASSLVALGESYEQYF
d_call: -
v_call: TRBV7-9
j_call: TRBJ2-7
clone_size: few

cdr3_nt: TGTGCCTGGAGCGCGGACAGGGCCACTGAAGCTTTCTTT
cdr3_aa: CAWSADRATEAFF
d_call: TRBD1
v_call: TRBV30
j_call: TRBJ1-1
clone_size: -

cdr3_nt: TGCGCCAGCAGTGAATTCGGGGACACTGAAGCTTTCTTT
cdr3_aa: CASSEFGDTEAFF
d_call: -
v_call: TRBV10-1
j_call: TRBJ1-1
clone_size: -

cdr3_nt: TGTGCCAGCAGCTTATTATACTGGGACAGGGTAACTGGAAACACCATATATTTT
cdr3_aa: CASSLLYWDRVTGNTIYF
d_call: TRBD1
v_call: TRBV11-2
j_call: TRBJ1-3
clone_size: -

cdr3_nt: TGCGCCAGCATCCCCCCCTGGGGGGGGCGGTATGAGCAGTTCTTC
cdr3_aa: CASIPPWGGRYEQFF
d_call: -
v_call: TRBV5-1
j_call: TRBJ2-1
clone_size: few

cdr3_nt: TGTGCCAGCAGCTCACCGGGACTAGGAAGTACAGATACGCAGTATTTT
cdr3_aa: CASSSPGLGSTDTQYF
d_call: TRBD2
v_call: TRBV5-6
j_call: TRBJ2-3
clone_size: once

cdr3_nt: TGTGCCAGCAGTTTAAGGGGCCCTAGCACAGATACGCAGTATTTT
cdr3_aa: CASSLRGPSTDTQYF
d_call: -
v_call: TRBV27
j_call: TRBJ2-3
clone_size: few

cdr3_nt: TGTGCCAGCAGCTTAATCGGACAGGGGGGGACCCAGTACTTC
cdr3_aa: CASSLIGQGGTQYF
d_call: TRBD1
v_call: TRBV7-3
j_call: TRBJ2-5
clone_size: few

cdr3_nt: TGTGCCAGCAGTGAAGGTCCCGGACAGGGGAAGTTGGGGGCTTTCTTT
cdr3_aa: CASSEGPGQGKLGAFF
d_call: TRBD1
v_call: TRBV25-1
j_call: TRBJ1-1
clone_size: -

cdr3_nt: TGTGCCAGCAGTGACTCGCCGGGGAGTGAGCAGTTCTTC
cdr3_aa: CASSDSPGSEQFF
d_call: -
v_call: TRBV6-4
j_call: TRBJ2-1
clone_size: few

cdr3_nt: TGTGCCAGTAGTATAAGGACAGGGGCAAGAGGCTACACCTTC
cdr3_aa: CASSIRTGARGYTF
d_call: TRBD1
v_call: TRBV19
j_call: TRBJ1-2
clone_size: -

cdr3_nt: TGTGCCAGCAGCTTGGACTGGGACAGAACTAAGTCTGAAGCTTTCTTT
cdr3_aa: CASSLDWDRTKSEAFF
d_call: TRBD1
v_call: TRBV5-4
j_call: TRBJ1-1
clone_size: -

cdr3_nt: TGCGCCAGCAGTGAGGGACAGGGCACAGATACGCAGTATTTT
cdr3_aa: CASSEGQGTDTQYF
d_call: TRBD1
v_call: TRBV10-1
j_call: TRBJ2-3
clone_size: -

cdr3_nt: TGTGCCATCAGCGAACGGGGGGCCGTGGGAAAGGCCCAGCATTTT
cdr3_aa: CAISERGAVGKAQHF
d_call: -
v_call: TRBV10-3
j_call: TRBJ1-5
clone_size: -

cdr3_nt: TGTGCCTTTTATTTTTGGACAGGGGAAGAGCAGTACTTC
cdr3_aa: CAFYFWTGEEQYF
d_call: -
v_call: TRBV21-1
j_call: TRBJ2-7
clone_size: -

cdr3_nt: TGCGCCAGCAGCCAAGAACTGTATGGCTACACCTTC
cdr3_aa: CASSQELYGYTF
d_call: -
v_call: TRBV4-1
j_call: TRBJ1-2
clone_size: -

cdr3_nt: TGCAGCGTTGGGAGTGGGACAGGCCACACTGAAGCTTTCTTT
cdr3_aa: CSVGSGTGHTEAFF
d_call: TRBD1
v_call: TRBV29-1
j_call: TRBJ1-1
clone_size: -

cdr3_nt: TGTGCCAGCAGTCCTGACAGGGGGAGGGCAGATACGCAGTATTTT
cdr3_aa: CASSPDRGRADTQYF
d_call: TRBD1
v_call: TRBV27
j_call: TRBJ2-3
clone_size: -

cdr3_nt: TGTGCCAGCTCGCCTTCTAACTACGAGCAGTACTTC
cdr3_aa: CASSPSNYEQYF
d_call: -
v_call: TRBV18
j_call: TRBJ2-7
clone_size: -

cdr3_nt: TGTGCCAGCAGTCTGGGGGGGGATTACTATGGCTACACCTTC
cdr3_aa: CASSLGGDYYGYTF
d_call: -
v_call: TRBV28
j_call: TRBJ1-2
clone_size: few

cdr3_nt: TGTGCCAGCAGCGAGAGCGGGGGGACGACCGGGGAGCTGTTTTTT
cdr3_aa: CASSESGGTTGELFF
d_call: TRBD2
v_call: TRBV9
j_call: TRBJ2-2
clone_size: few

cdr3_nt: TGTGCCAGCAGCCGGACAGGGGAGAGTCGAGAGACCCAGTACTTC
cdr3_aa: CASSRTGESRETQYF
d_call: TRBD1
v_call: TRBV6-5
j_call: TRBJ2-5
clone_size: -

cdr3_nt: TGTGCCAGCAGCCCCACCGGGACATCGGGGAATGAGCAGTTCTTC
cdr3_aa: CASSPTGTSGNEQFF
d_call: -
v_call: TRBV7-6
j_call: TRBJ2-1
clone_size: -

cdr3_nt: TGTGCCAGCAGCGCCACCGACAGTGGAAGGACTGAAGCTTTCTTT
cdr3_aa: CASSATDSGRTEAFF
d_call: -
v_call: TRBV9
j_call: TRBJ1-1
clone_size: -

cdr3_nt: TGTGCCAGCAGCTTGGCCGCGGATTGGAATGAGCAGTTCTTC
cdr3_aa: CASSLAADWNEQFF
d_call: -
v_call: TRBV5-5
j_call: TRBJ2-1
clone_size: -

cdr3_nt: TGTGCCAGCAGTTTAAATTGGGGGCCCAATCAGCCCCAGCATTTT
cdr3_aa: CASSLNWGPNQPQHF
d_call: -
v_call: TRBV27
j_call: TRBJ1-5
clone_size: -

cdr3_nt: TGTGCCACCAGCAGAGATGAGTCTAGCGGGGGGTACAATGAGCAGTTCTTC
cdr3_aa: CATSRDESSGGYNEQFF
d_call: TRBD2
v_call: TRBV15
j_call: TRBJ2-1
clone_size: -

cdr3_nt: TGCGCCAGCAGCTTGGGACTAGCGGGGGAAGAGACCCAGTACTTC
cdr3_aa: CASSLGLAGEETQYF
d_call: TRBD2
v_call: TRBV5-1
j_call: TRBJ2-5
clone_size: few

cdr3_nt: TGCGCCAGCAGCTTGGCCGGGGTTGGCTTGAACACTGAAGCTTTCTTT
cdr3_aa: CASSLAGVGLNTEAFF
d_call: -
v_call: TRBV5-1
j_call: TRBJ1-1
clone_size: few

cdr3_nt: TGTGCCAGCAGCTTACGGGGTAAATGGGAGACCCAGTACTTC
cdr3_aa: CASSLRGKWETQYF
d_call: -
v_call: TRBV7-6
j_call: TRBJ2-5
clone_size: -

cdr3_nt: TGCGCCAGCAGCTTGGGGGGTCTGGCAGGGGGCGTCTATGGCTACACCTTC
cdr3_aa: CASSLGGLAGGVYGYTF
d_call: TRBD1
v_call: TRBV5-1
j_call: TRBJ1-2
clone_size: -

cdr3_nt: TGTGCCAGTAGCCAGACAGTTAATAGCAATCAGCCCCAGCATTTT
cdr3_aa: CASSQTVNSNQPQHF
d_call: -
v_call: TRBV19
j_call: TRBJ1-5
clone_size: few

cdr3_nt: TGTGCCAGCAGCGCCGCGCGGTACCAAGAGACCCAGTACTTC
cdr3_aa: CASSAARYQETQYF
d_call: -
v_call: TRBV7-9
j_call: TRBJ2-5
clone_size: -

cdr3_nt: TGTGCCTGGAGTGTACGGGGGGCCGATTCACCCCTCCACTTT
cdr3_aa: CAWSVRGADSPLHF
d_call: -
v_call: TRBV30
j_call: TRBJ1-6
clone_size: few

cdr3_nt: TGTGCCAGCAGCGCCGCCATCGGCGGGGAGCTGTTTTTT
cdr3_aa: CASSAAIGGELFF
d_call: -
v_call: TRBV11-2
j_call: TRBJ2-2
clone_size: -

cdr3_nt: TGTGCCAGCAGTGGCCGGCCCCGGGATCAGCCCCAGCATTTT
cdr3_aa: CASSGRPRDQPQHF
d_call: -
v_call: TRBV6-1
j_call: TRBJ1-5
clone_size: -

cdr3_nt: TGTGCCAGCAGTGGGCGGGGTGAACCTACTAGCACAGATACGCAGTATTTT
cdr3_aa: CASSGRGEPTSTDTQYF
d_call: -
v_call: TRBV2
j_call: TRBJ2-3
clone_size: once

cdr3_nt: TGCGCCAGCAGCCCCGGGACAGCTGGGGCCAACGTCCTGACTTTC
cdr3_aa: CASSPGTAGANVLTF
d_call: TRBD1
v_call: TRBV5-1
j_call: TRBJ2-6
clone_size: -

cdr3_nt: TGCAGTGCTCGACTGGTAGAGACCCAGTACTTC
cdr3_aa: CSARLVETQYF
d_call: -
v_call: TRBV20-1
j_call: TRBJ2-5
clone_size: -

cdr3_nt: TGTGCCAGTAGTATAGCCCTGCGAGACAGGGGCTCCACCTTGAACACTGAAGCTTTCTTT
cdr3_aa: CASSIALRDRGSTLNTEAFF
d_call: TRBD1
v_call: TRBV19
j_call: TRBJ1-1
clone_size: -

cdr3_nt: TGTGCCAGCAGGCCGACGACTAGCGGGGGTGCTAACACCGGGGAGCTGTTTTTT
cdr3_aa: CASRPTTSGGANTGELFF
d_call: TRBD2
v_call: TRBV5-7
j_call: TRBJ2-2
clone_size: -